This TCR beta chain is from a study of T-cell memory formation after mild COVID-19. TCRdb re-derived calls from the 5' RACE reads in MiXCR, one entry per CDR3 protein. In the table there are a few hundred thousand distinct CDR3 sequences, 15% to 20% of which are singletons. Germline V lookup: CDR1 MNHEY, CDR2 SVGEGT. Between the trimmed V and J ends, which lost 5 bases and 5 bases, there was a span of 18 bases. This CDR3 contains 15 residues. Source material: PBMCs or a T cell subset sorted from them (not recorded which). V is TRBV6-2 or TRBV6-3 and J is TRBJ1-2; D gene ambiguous. This receptor was taken from a man younger than 35 who had mild COVID-19 (a few samples of this study predate the infection). Cell type and time point are not known. CDR3 residues: CASSERAAAEYGYTF. The CDR3 DNA reads TGTGCCAGCAGTGAACGCGCAGCAGCGGAATATGGCTACACCTTC.